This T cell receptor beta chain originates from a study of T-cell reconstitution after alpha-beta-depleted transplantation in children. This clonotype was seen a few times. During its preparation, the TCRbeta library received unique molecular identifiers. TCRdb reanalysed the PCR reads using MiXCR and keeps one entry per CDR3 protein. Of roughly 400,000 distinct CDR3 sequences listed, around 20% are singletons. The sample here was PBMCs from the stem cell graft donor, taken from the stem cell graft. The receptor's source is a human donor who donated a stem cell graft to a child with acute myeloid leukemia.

The CDR3 region is CASTPLAYNEQFF. As DNA, the CDR3 is TGTGCCAGCACCCCTCTCGCATACAATGAGCAGTTCTTC. The rearrangement joins TRBV28 to TRBJ2-1; D unresolved. Germline CDR1 and CDR2: MDHEN and SYDVKM. This CDR3 region has 13 residues. Trimming shortened V by 7 bases and J by 4 bases, and 11 bases separated the two germline ends.